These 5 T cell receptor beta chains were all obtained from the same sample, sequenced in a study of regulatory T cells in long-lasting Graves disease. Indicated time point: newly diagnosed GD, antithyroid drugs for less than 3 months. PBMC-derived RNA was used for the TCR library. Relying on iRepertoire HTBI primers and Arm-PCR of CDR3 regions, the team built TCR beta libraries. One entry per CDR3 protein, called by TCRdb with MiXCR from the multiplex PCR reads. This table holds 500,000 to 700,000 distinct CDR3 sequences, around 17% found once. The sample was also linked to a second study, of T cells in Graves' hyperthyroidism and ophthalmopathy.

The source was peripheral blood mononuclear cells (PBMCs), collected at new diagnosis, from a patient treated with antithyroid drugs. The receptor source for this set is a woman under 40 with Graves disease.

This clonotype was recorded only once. The CDR3 coding sequence is TGTGCCAGCACCCTTAGCGGGAACATCGTTCAAGAGACCCAGTACTTC. Translation gives CASTLSGNIVQETQYF. The chain links TRBV4-2 to TRBJ2-5; TRBD2 matches 8 bases. This CDR3 spans 16 amino acids. The V segment lost 7 bases and the J segment 2 bases; nucleotides outside the gene matches: 12. The germline V gene has CDR1 LGHNA and CDR2 YNFKEQ.

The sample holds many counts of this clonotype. The CDR3 region has the DNA TGCAGTGCCCGGTCAGGGCATTATGGCTACACCTTC. This encodes CSARSGHYGYTF. J is TRBJ1-2 and V is TRBV20-1, with D perhaps matching TRBD1 (5 bases). The V gene lost 6 bases and the J gene lost 5 bases, with 13 bases spanning the gap. Germline CDR1 and CDR2: DFQATT and SNEGSKA (reference sequence). The CDR3 length is 12 residues.

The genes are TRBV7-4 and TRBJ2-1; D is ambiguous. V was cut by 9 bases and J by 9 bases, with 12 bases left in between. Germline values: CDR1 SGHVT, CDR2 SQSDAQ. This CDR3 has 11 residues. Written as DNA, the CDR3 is TGTGCCAGTTATTGTAGTGGTGAGCAGTTCTTC. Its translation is CASYCSGEQFF.

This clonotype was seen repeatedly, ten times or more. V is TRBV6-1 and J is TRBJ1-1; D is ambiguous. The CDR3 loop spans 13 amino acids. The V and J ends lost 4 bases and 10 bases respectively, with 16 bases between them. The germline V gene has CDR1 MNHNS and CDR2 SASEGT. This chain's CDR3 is CASSGTKGVLAFF. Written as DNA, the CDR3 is TGTGCCAGCAGTGGCACTAAGGGAGTGTTAGCTTTCTTT.

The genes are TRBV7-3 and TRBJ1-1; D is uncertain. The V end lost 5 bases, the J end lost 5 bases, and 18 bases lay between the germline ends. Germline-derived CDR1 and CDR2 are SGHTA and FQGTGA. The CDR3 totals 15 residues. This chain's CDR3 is CASSEASAGETEAFF. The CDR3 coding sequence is TGTGCCAGCAGCGAGGCATCGGCCGGGGAAACTGAAGCTTTCTTT. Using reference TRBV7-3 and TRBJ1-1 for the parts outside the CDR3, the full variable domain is GAGVSQTPSNKVTEKGKYVELRCDPISGHTALYWYRQSLGQGPEFLIYFQGTGAADDSGLPNDRFFAVRPEGSVSTLKIQRTERGDSAVYLCASSEASAGETEAFFGQGTRLTVV.